The 3 T cell receptor beta chains below were found in one sample sequenced in a study of blood T cell repertoires in COVID-19 (TCRdb year 2020). Receptor libraries were prepared by the immunoSEQ multiplex PCR assay. This immuneACCESS table, as held by TCRdb, lists in-frame sequences with V and J called but not all clones. Of the missing ones, under half trace to an unresolved V gene in checked studies; the others have no known cause. The sample yields 200,000 to 300,000 clones; 86% were counted once. The top ten clones comprise over 7.5% of the sample. Material: peripheral blood. These receptors all come from a man aged 35 to 55 who had recovered from COVID-19.

In DNA form, the CDR3 reads TGCGCCAGCAGCCCGTATGAGGATAGCAATCAGCCCCAGCATTTT. Translating gives CASSPYEDSNQPQHF. This sequence joins TRBV4-1 and TRBJ1-5; D is ambiguous. Trimming took off 4 bases at V and 0 bases at J, with 10 bases between the two ends. This CDR3 is 15 amino acids long. Per germline, CDR1 MGHRA and CDR2 YSYEKL.

The V and J genes are TRBV3-1 (or the pseudogene TRBV3-2) and TRBJ2-3; 13 bases line up with TRBD2. The CDR3 length is 16 residues. After removal of 2 bases from V and 8 bases from J, the junction contained 7 bases not matched to a gene. Germline V gene lookup returns CDR1 LGHDT and CDR2 YNNKEL (reference sequence). The CDR3 sequence is CASSQLPGLAGSTQYF. Here the CDR3 DNA reads TGTGCCAGCAGCCAACTACCGGGACTAGCGGGGAGTACGCAGTATTTT.

This rearrangement joins TRBV20-1 to TRBJ1-4, with D tentatively TRBD1 (5 bases). This CDR3 has 13 residues. V lost 5 bases, J lost 5 bases, and 12 bases lay in between. In germline, CDR1 is DFQATT, CDR2 SNEGSKA (reference sequence). This CDR3 reads CSAGAGPNEKLFF. The CDR3 coding sequence is TGCAGTGCTGGTGCAGGGCCGAATGAAAAACTGTTTTTT.